Following are 19 T cell receptor beta chains from one sample sequenced in a study of blood T cell repertoires in COVID-19 (TCRdb year 2020). Library method: the immunoSEQ multiplex PCR assay. The table comes from immuneACCESS by way of TCRdb, which keeps in-frame sequences with V and J called. Part of the clones is missing from these tables; in studies checked, under half for an unresolved V gene and the rest for unknown reasons. The sample table lists approximately 490,000 clones, roughly 90% of them with a count of one. The ten largest make up about 0.75% of the sample. Sequenced: PBMCs or T cells enriched from blood (not recorded which). The source of these receptors is a woman under 30 who had recovered from COVID-19.

The chain links TRBV3-1 (or the pseudogene TRBV3-2) to TRBJ1-3, with D unclear. V was shortened by 0 bases and J by 0 bases, with 9 bases between the two germline ends. The CDR3 sequence is 16 residues long. Germline CDR1 is LGHDT and CDR2 is YNNKEL (reference sequence). The CDR3 sequence is CASSQETAFSGNTIYF. CDR3 DNA: TGTGCCAGCAGCCAAGAGACTGCCTTCTCTGGAAACACCATATATTTT.

The rearrangement joins TRBV28 to TRBJ1-4; unclear D gene. The CDR3 covers 13 residues. Germline V gene lookup returns CDR1 MDHEN and CDR2 SYDVKM. Trimming removed 5 bases at V and 8 bases at J, with 12 bases between. The DNA of the CDR3 is TGTGCCAGCAGTGGTCTAGGAGGGGAAAAACTGTTTTTT. Its protein is CASSGLGGEKLFF.

CDR3 sequence: CASSGQRGAYEQFF. Here the CDR3 DNA reads TGTGCCAGCAGTGGTCAGCGGGGGGCATATGAGCAGTTCTTC. The chain links TRBV2 to TRBJ2-1, with TRBD2 identical over 9 bases. J was trimmed by 8 bases and V by 4 bases; bases with no gene match: 6. Germline CDR1 and CDR2: SNHLY and FYNNEI. The CDR3 length is 14 residues.

This clone was detected many times. V usage is TRBV3-1 (or the pseudogene TRBV3-2) and J usage is TRBJ2-7, with 10 nucleotides matching TRBD1. V shed 2 bases and J 1 base; nucleotides not matched to a gene: 8. The V gene's germline CDR1 is LGHDT and CDR2 YNNKEL (reference sequence). This CDR3 region has 17 residues. The CDR3 region is CASSQPPLGQGSYEQYF. The CDR3 region has the DNA TGTGCCAGCAGCCAACCACCCCTGGGACAGGGGTCCTACGAGCAGTACTTC.

The rearrangement uses TRBV21-1 and TRBJ1-4; the D call of TRBD1 is as the table states it, not checked on the DNA. TRBV21-1 is given as a pseudogene. The CDR3 length is 21 residues. CDR3 residues: CASSKVLTKEPIGQYNEKLFF. CDR3 nucleotides: TGTGCCAGCAGCAAAGTGTTGACTAAAGAGCCCATAGGACAGTATAATGAAAAACTGTTTTTT.

The V and J genes are TRBV7-2 and TRBJ2-6; unclear D gene. The CDR3 spans 14 residues. The germline CDR1 and CDR2 sequences are SGHTA and FQGNSA. Trimming took off 5 bases at V and 2 bases at J, with 7 bases between the two ends. The CDR3 reads CASSPRAGANVLTF. CDR3 coding DNA: TGTGCCAGCAGCCCCCGAGCTGGGGCCAACGTCCTGACTTTC.

The CDR3 region is CASSLLYTGHNTGELFF. CDR3 nucleotide sequence: TGTGCCAGCAGTTTATTGTACACGGGACATAACACCGGGGAGCTGTTTTTT. The V gene is TRBV27, the J gene TRBJ2-2, with a tentative D call TRBD1 (6 bases). CDR3 length equals 17 residues. Trimming cost V 1 base and J 2 bases, with 14 bases left between them. Looked up from germline, CDR1 is MNHEY and CDR2 is SMNVEV (reference sequence).

The table lists this clone with a few counts. The chain links TRBV14 to TRBJ1-4; D remains unclear. The CDR3 length is 13 residues. The V gene lost 2 bases and the J gene lost 6 bases, with 7 bases spanning the gap. In germline, CDR1 is SGHDN, CDR2 FVKESK. CDR3 nucleotide sequence: TGTGCCAGCAGCCAACCTTTATATGAAAAACTGTTTTTT. Translation gives CASSQPLYEKLFF.

The J gene is TRBJ1-2, the V gene TRBV30; 9 nucleotides agree with TRBD1. The CDR3 has 13 residues. The junction had 12 bases not matched to a gene; V was cut back by 7 bases and J by 9 bases. The germline CDR1 and CDR2 sequences are GTSNPN and SVGIG (reference sequence). CDR3 bases: TGTGCCTCGAATGCCGGGACAGGGCCCCGCTACACCTTC. The encoded protein is CASNAGTGPRYTF.

The rearrangement uses TRBV30 and TRBJ2-1; TRBD2 might be the D (6 bases). The CDR3 loop spans 12 amino acids. From germline, CDR1 is GTSNPN and CDR2 SVGIG (reference sequence). V was pared by 2 bases and J by 13 bases, with 15 bases between. Here the CDR3 DNA reads TGTGCCTGGAGTCCCCCGACTAGTTATCAGTTCTTC. As protein: CAWSPPTSYQFF.

The chain has TRBV10-2 and TRBJ2-7; 10 bases line up with TRBD1. CDR3 length: 14 residues. Germline V gene sequence: CDR1 WSHSY, CDR2 SAAADI. V was pared by 6 bases and J by 3 bases, with 5 bases of the junction left unmatched. CDR3 protein: CASRDRGPFYEQYF. The CDR3 nucleotides are TGCGCCAGCAGAGACAGGGGGCCATTCTACGAGCAGTACTTC.

The gene calls are TRBV6-9 and TRBJ1-2; D is ambiguous. CDR1 and CDR2 from the germline V gene are MNHGY and SVAAGI. CDR3 length equals 13 residues. Trimming removed 1 base from V and 7 bases from J, with 10 bases in between. CDR3 sequence reads: CASSYCSEGGYTF. As DNA, the CDR3 is TGTGCCAGCAGTTATTGTTCCGAGGGTGGCTACACCTTC.

This sequence joins TRBV4-1 and TRBJ1-2, with a tentative D call TRBD1 (6 bases). This CDR3 is built from 18 residues. Germline-derived CDR1 and CDR2 are MGHRA and YSYEKL. The V end lost 0 bases, the J end lost 6 bases, and 23 bases lay between the germline ends. The CDR3 loop reads CASSQEGPTGLKSHGYTF. In DNA, the CDR3 is TGCGCCAGCAGCCAAGAGGGCCCCACAGGGTTGAAATCCCATGGCTACACCTTC.

This rearrangement joins TRBV5-1 to TRBJ1-4; TRBD1 might be the D (6 bases). The V gene's germline CDR1 is SGHRS and CDR2 YFSETQ. There are 15 residues in the CDR3. Trimming left V 3 bases short and J 8 bases short, with 17 bases between. CDR3 DNA sequence: TGCGCCAGCAGCTCGTACCAGGGGTTACAAGAAAAACTGTTTTTT. It is translated as CASSSYQGLQEKLFF.

This rearrangement joins TRBV11-2 to TRBJ1-3; D is perhaps TRBD1 (6 bases). The V and J ends lost 2 bases and 2 bases respectively, with 22 bases between them. Germline assignment: CDR1 SGHAT and CDR2 FQNNGV. The CDR3 totals 19 residues. CDR3 region: CASSLYSGAIGRTGNTIYF. CDR3 coding DNA: TGTGCCAGCAGCTTATACTCAGGGGCTATCGGGCGAACTGGAAACACCATATATTTT. The full variable domain, with the rest looked up from reference TRBV11-2 and TRBJ1-3, is EAGVAQSPRYKIIEKRQSVAFWCNPISGHATLYWYQQILGQGPKLLIQFQNNGVVDDSQLPKDRFSAERLKGVDSTLKIQPAKLEDSAVYLCASSLYSGAIGRTGNTIYFGEGSWLTVV.

V gene TRBV6-5 combines with J gene TRBJ1-2, with 7 bases aligning to TRBD1. The germline gives CDR1 MNHEY, CDR2 SVGAGI. V was pared by 6 bases and J by 5 bases, with 9 bases of the junction left unmatched. The CDR3 loop spans 14 amino acids. The chain's CDR3 is CASSLLTGRYGYTF. CDR3 coding DNA: TGTGCCAGCAGCCTTCTGACAGGGCGGTATGGCTACACCTTC.

The chain couples TRBV29-1 to TRBJ1-1; TRBD1 is a possible D gene (6 bases). Trimming pared 3 bases from V and 3 bases from J, leaving 8 bases between. The CDR3 spans 12 residues. CDR1 and CDR2 (germline): SQVTM, ANQGSEA. CDR3 in DNA: TGCAGCGTTGATGCAGGGGACACTGAAGCTTTCTTT. Protein: CSVDAGDTEAFF.

V is TRBV7-9 and J is TRBJ2-3, with 7 bases fitting TRBD2. The CDR3 extends over 15 amino acids. The V segment lost 6 bases and the J segment 4 bases; nucleotides outside the gene matches: 10. Per the germline V gene, CDR1 is SEHNR and CDR2 is FQNEAQ (reference sequence). CDR3 in amino acids: CASRLIWLAADTQYF. CDR3 nucleotide sequence: TGTGCCAGCAGACTAATATGGCTAGCGGCAGATACGCAGTATTTT.

The chain links TRBV28 to TRBJ1-3, with no clear D. Trimming stripped 3 bases from V and 3 bases from J, with 18 bases between. This CDR3 is 17 amino acids long. Germline V lookup: CDR1 MDHEN, CDR2 SYDVKM. The CDR3 DNA reads TGTGCCAGCAGTTTTGGGGAAGCGGTGGCGTATGGAAACACCATATATTTT. Translating gives CASSFGEAVAYGNTIYF. The whole variable domain, filled in from reference TRBV28 and TRBJ1-3, reads DVKVTQSSRYLVKRTGEKVFLECVQDMDHENMFWYRQDPGLGLRLIYFSYDVKMKEKGDIPEGYSVSREKKERFSLILESASTNQTSMYLCASSFGEAVAYGNTIYFGEGSWLTVV.